These 22 T cell receptor beta chains were all obtained from the same sample, sequenced in a study of early stage breast cancer tumors. Assay used: immunoSEQ multiplex PCR; TCRdb lists only in-frame clones, some missing. The sample lists some 30,000 clones; over 70% were seen once. Sequences were obtained from breast tumor tissue. The receptors shown here come from a person aged 25 to 39 with breast cancer.

This clone has a single count. The gene calls are TRBV7-2 and TRBJ2-3; 11 bases fit TRBD2. The CDR3 runs 17 residues. Per the germline V gene, CDR1 is SGHTA and CDR2 is FQGNSA. With V trimmed by 1 base and J by 4 bases, 7 bases remained unmatched. CDR3 in DNA: TGTGCCAGCAGCTTAGGTACTAGCGGGAGACAGTCAGATACGCAGTATTTT. This sequence encodes CASSLGTSGRQSDTQYF.

The chain combines TRBV18 with TRBJ1-2, with TRBD1 matching 7 bases. This CDR3 is built from 13 residues. V was clipped by 3 bases and J by 5 bases; unmatched bases: 3. The V gene's germline CDR1 is KGHSH and CDR2 LQKENI. The DNA of the CDR3 is TGTGCCAGCTCACCGGGACAGCAATATGGCTACACCTTC. It codes for CASSPGQQYGYTF.

The J gene is TRBJ1-3, the V gene TRBV5-1; TRBD1 agrees at 10 bases. Germline V gives CDR1 SGHRS, CDR2 YFSETQ. With V trimmed by 4 bases and J by 2 bases, 6 bases remained unmatched. CDR3 length: 16 amino acids. This CDR3 is CASSPGQGSAGNTIYF. In nucleotides, the CDR3 is TGCGCCAGCAGCCCGGGACAGGGGAGCGCTGGAAACACCATATATTTT.

The V call is TRBV7-2, the J call TRBJ2-1, with D hard to call. CDR3 length: 14 amino acids. Per the germline V gene, CDR1 is SGHTA and CDR2 is FQGNSA. The ends were cut back, 5 bases at V and 4 bases at J, with 12 bases in the middle. DNA for the CDR3: TGTGCCAGCAGCCCCTTAACCGTTTACAATGAGCAGTTCTTC. Translated, it gives CASSPLTVYNEQFF.

The gene calls are TRBV2 and TRBJ2-7; a possible D gene is TRBD2 (5 bases). This CDR3 spans 12 amino acids. Germline V gives CDR1 SNHLY, CDR2 FYNNEI. Trimming pared 5 bases from V and 6 bases from J, leaving 11 bases between. The CDR3 DNA sequence: TGTGCCAGCAGTCCAGATAGCGCCGAGCAGTACTTC. It codes for CASSPDSAEQYF.

The chain recombines TRBV5-1 with TRBJ2-7; D call uncertain. V lost 0 bases, J lost 4 bases, and 14 bases lay in between. This CDR3 comprises 15 residues. Germline V lookup: CDR1 SGHRS, CDR2 YFSETQ. CDR3 amino acids: CASSLETGGIYEQYF. CDR3 bases: TGCGCCAGCAGCTTGGAAACGGGTGGGATATACGAGCAGTACTTC.

The rearrangement joins TRBV29-1 to TRBJ1-1; TRBD1 matches 9 bases. This CDR3 spans 15 amino acids. Germline V lookup: CDR1 SQVTM, CDR2 ANQGSEA. Trimming at V came to 4 bases and at J to 4 bases, leaving 10 bases not matched to a gene. CDR3 nucleotide sequence: TGCAGCGTTGGCGCCGGGACAGGGCTGGGCACTGAAGCTTTCTTT. Amino acid sequence: CSVGAGTGLGTEAFF. Using reference TRBV29-1 and TRBJ1-1 for the parts outside the CDR3, the full variable domain is SAVISQKPSRDICQRGTSLTIQCQVDSQVTMMFWYRQQPGQSLTLIATANQGSEATYESGFVIDKFPISRPNLTFSTLTVSNMSPEDSSIYLCSVGAGTGLGTEAFFGQGTRLTVV.

By its share, this clone is medium-sized. The V gene is TRBV2, the J gene TRBJ2-7; D not certain. V gave up 8 bases and J gave up 0 bases, with 11 bases separating them. This CDR3 spans 13 amino acids. Looked up from germline, CDR1 is SNHLY and CDR2 is FYNNEI. CDR3 coding DNA: TGTGCCAGCGTCCCGTCTAGCTCCTACGAGCAGTACTTC. Translation: CASVPSSSYEQYF.

V is TRBV27 and J is TRBJ2-3; unclear D gene. Germline CDR1 MNHEY, CDR2 SMNVEV (reference sequence). Trimming pared 4 bases from V and 1 base from J, leaving 12 bases between. This CDR3 region has 15 residues. CDR3 region: CASSYRNFRTDTQYF. CDR3 DNA sequence: TGTGCCAGCAGTTATCGGAACTTCCGCACAGATACGCAGTATTTT.

The CDR3 spells CASSPYRGTYEQYF. In DNA form, the CDR3 reads TGTGCCAGCAGCCCCTATCGGGGGACCTACGAGCAGTACTTC. The chain links TRBV28 to TRBJ2-7; TRBD2 is a possible D gene (6 bases). Trimming removed 6 bases from V and 2 bases from J, with 14 bases in between. Germline-derived CDR1 and CDR2 are MDHEN and SYDVKM. CDR3 length: 14 residues.

The V and J genes are TRBV7-8 and TRBJ2-7, with TRBD2 matching over 7 bases. The CDR3 contains 14 residues. V lost 0 bases and J lost 1; bases outside the gene matches: 0. CDR1 and CDR2 from the germline V gene are SGHVS and FQNEAQ. CDR3 protein: CASSLASGSYEQYF. CDR3 in DNA: TGTGCCAGCAGCTTAGCTAGCGGGTCCTACGAGCAGTACTTC.

The V call is TRBV27, the J call TRBJ1-2; no clear D. V lost 3 bases to trimming and J lost 2 bases, with 10 bases between them. The germline gives CDR1 MNHEY, CDR2 SMNVEV (reference sequence). The CDR3 has 14 residues. In DNA form, the CDR3 reads TGTGCCAGCAGTTTTTTCGGAGGAAACTATGGCTACACCTTC. Encoded protein: CASSFFGGNYGYTF.

This chain joins TRBV2 and TRBJ1-1; no reliable D call. The length of the CDR3 is 13 residues. Germline V gives CDR1 SNHLY, CDR2 FYNNEI. Trimming took 0 bases from V and 4 from J, leaving 6 bases between them. CDR3 DNA sequence: TGTGCCAGCAGTGAAGCGTTCGGCACTGAAGCTTTCTTT. It is translated as CASSEAFGTEAFF.

This chain connects TRBV21-1 to TRBJ2-3. TRBV21-1 is a recognized pseudogene. The CDR3 has 11 residues. The CDR3: CAGVGRDTQYF. The CDR3 bases are TGTGCCGGGGTAGGAAGAGATACGCAGTATTTT.

V is TRBV27 and J is TRBJ2-1; TRBD1 matches at 9 bases. The CDR3 runs 15 residues. Germline CDR1 is MNHEY and CDR2 is SMNVEV (reference sequence). J was trimmed by 6 bases and V by 5 bases; bases with no gene match: 8. CDR3 DNA sequence: TGTGCCAGCAGTCTAAGACAGGGGGGGCTCAATGAGCAGTTCTTC. Protein product: CASSLRQGGLNEQFF.

This clone was observed a few times. The chain is built from TRBV6-5 and TRBJ2-1; D gene uncertain. CDR1 and CDR2 (germline): MNHEY, SVGAGI. V was cut by 0 bases and J by 5 bases, with 8 bases left in between. This CDR3 has 14 amino acids. CDR3: CASSYSFSDNEQFF. CDR3 sequence (DNA): TGTGCCAGCAGTTACTCCTTCTCGGACAATGAGCAGTTCTTC.

The chain couples TRBV6-5 to TRBJ1-3, with D perhaps TRBD1 (5 bases). This CDR3 comprises 16 residues. Trimming removed 0 bases from V and 0 bases from J, with 9 bases in between. Looked up from germline, CDR1 is MNHEY and CDR2 is SVGAGI. CDR3 bases: TGTGCCAGCAGTTACTCTTGGACAAGCTCTGGAAACACCATATATTTT. It specifies CASSYSWTSSGNTIYF.

The V and J genes are TRBV7-2 and TRBJ2-1; D remains unclear. Trimming cost V 1 base and J 4 bases, with 8 bases left between them. The CDR3 has 14 residues. Germline V gene lookup returns CDR1 SGHTA and CDR2 FQGNSA. CDR3 residues: CASSLGVEYNEQFF. For the CDR3, the DNA is TGTGCCAGCAGCTTAGGAGTCGAGTACAATGAGCAGTTCTTC.

V is TRBV19 and J is TRBJ1-5; the D is unclear. Trimming took 5 bases from V and 2 from J, leaving 22 bases between them. Germline lookup yields CDR1 LNHDA and CDR2 SQIVND (reference sequence). The CDR3 totals 18 residues. DNA for the CDR3: TGTGCCAGTAGTCCCCGCCCCAAGTGGGCATTGGGCAATCAGCCCCAGCATTTT. It translates to CASSPRPKWALGNQPQHF. Combining the CDR3 with reference TRBV19 and TRBJ1-5 gives the whole variable domain DGGITQSPKYLFRKEGQNVTLSCEQNLNHDAMYWYRQDPGQGLRLIYYSQIVNDFQKGDIAEGYSVSREKKESFPLTVTSAQKNPTAFYLCASSPRPKWALGNQPQHFGDGTRLSIL.

The gene calls are TRBV10-3 and TRBJ2-7, with TRBD2 matching over 9 bases. J lost 5 bases, V lost 4 bases, and 9 bases had no gene match. The CDR3 consists of 15 residues. Germline values: CDR1 ENHRY, CDR2 SYGVKD. The CDR3: CAISAGSGSNNEQYF. The CDR3 DNA is TGTGCCATCAGTGCGGGTAGCGGGAGTAACAACGAGCAGTACTTC.

The chain uses TRBV18 and TRBJ2-5; a possible D gene is TRBD2 (6 bases). In germline, CDR1 is KGHSH, CDR2 LQKENI. The CDR3 length is 15 residues. Trimming removed 2 bases at V and 5 bases at J, with 15 bases between. CDR3 in DNA: TGTGCCAGCTCACCAAACCCACCTAGCGATGAGACCCAGTACTTC. Encoded protein: CASSPNPPSDETQYF.

V gene TRBV27 combines with J gene TRBJ2-1, with D possibly being TRBD2 (6 bases). CDR1 is MNHEY and CDR2 is SMNVEV in the germline V gene (reference sequence). The CDR3 length is 15 residues. V lost 2 bases to trimming and J lost 1 base, with 9 bases between them. In DNA, the CDR3 is TGTGCCAGCAGTTTAAGCGCGGGATCCTACAATGAGCAGTTCTTC. Its translation: CASSLSAGSYNEQFF.